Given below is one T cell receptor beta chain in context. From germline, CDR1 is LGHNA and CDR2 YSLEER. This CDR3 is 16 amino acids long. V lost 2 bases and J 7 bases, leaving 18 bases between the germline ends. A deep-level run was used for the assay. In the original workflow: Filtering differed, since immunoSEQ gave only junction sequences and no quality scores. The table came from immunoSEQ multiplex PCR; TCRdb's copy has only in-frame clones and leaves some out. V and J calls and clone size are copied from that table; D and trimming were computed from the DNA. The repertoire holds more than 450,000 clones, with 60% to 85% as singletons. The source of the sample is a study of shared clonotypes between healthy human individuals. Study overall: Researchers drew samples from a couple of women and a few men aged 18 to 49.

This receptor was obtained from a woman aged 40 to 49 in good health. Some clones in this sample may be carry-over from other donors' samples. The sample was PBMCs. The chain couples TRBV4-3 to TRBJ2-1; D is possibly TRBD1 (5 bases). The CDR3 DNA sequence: TGCGCCAGCAGCCAAACACACAGGAGCGATCGGAATGAGCAGTTCTTC. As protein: CASSQTHRSDRNEQFF.